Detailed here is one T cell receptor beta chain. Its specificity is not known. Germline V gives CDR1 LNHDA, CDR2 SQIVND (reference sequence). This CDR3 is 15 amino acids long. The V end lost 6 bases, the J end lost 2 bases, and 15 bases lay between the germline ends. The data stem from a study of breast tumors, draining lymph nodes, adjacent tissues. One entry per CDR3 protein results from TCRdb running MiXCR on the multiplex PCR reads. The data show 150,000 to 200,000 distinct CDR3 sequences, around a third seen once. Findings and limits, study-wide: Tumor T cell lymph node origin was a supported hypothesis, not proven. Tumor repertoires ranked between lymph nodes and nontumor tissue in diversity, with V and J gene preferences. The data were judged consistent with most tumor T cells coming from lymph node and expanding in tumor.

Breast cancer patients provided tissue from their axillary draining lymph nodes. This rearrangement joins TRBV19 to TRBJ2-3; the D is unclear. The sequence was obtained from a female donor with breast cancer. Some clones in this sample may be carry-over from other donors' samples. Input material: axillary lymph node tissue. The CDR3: CASRSAAMNTDTQYF. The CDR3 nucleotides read TGTGCCAGTAGGAGTGCGGCCATGAACACAGATACGCAGTATTTT.